The 31 T cell receptor beta chains below all came from one sample that was sequenced in a study of neoadjuvant nivolumab and ipilimumab in lung cancer. Only in-frame clones appear in the TCRdb table, and some are missing; sequencing was by immunoSEQ multiplex PCR. This sample yields some 50,000 clones, of which around 89% are seen a single time; 3.7% belongs to the top ten. The specimen comprised blood, sampled before neoadjuvant nivolumab, alone or with ipilimumab. The receptors here all came from an adult with non-small cell lung cancer. Some clones in this sample may be carry-over from other donors' samples.

The CDR3 DNA reads TGTGCCAGCAGTTTCCGCGAACCTGAAAAACTGTTTTTT. Translation: CASSFREPEKLFF. The rearrangement links TRBV2 to TRBJ1-4; D not resolved. Deletions cut 5 bases from V and 7 bases from J, with 11 bases between. In germline, CDR1 is SNHLY, CDR2 FYNNEI. The CDR3 contains 13 residues. Supplemented by reference TRBV2 and TRBJ1-4, the full variable domain reads EPEVTQTPSHQVTQMGQEVILRCVPISNHLYFYWYRQILGQKVEFLVSFYNNEISEKSEIFDDQFSVERPDGSNFTLKIRSTKLEDSAMYFCASSFREPEKLFFGSGTQLSVL.

The gene calls are TRBV7-9 and TRBJ2-5, with D hard to call. The CDR3 covers 13 residues. Deletions cut 5 bases from V and 5 bases from J, with 12 bases between. Per germline, CDR1 SEHNR and CDR2 FQNEAQ (reference sequence). In DNA, the CDR3 is TGTGCCAGCAGCCCCCCGGCGGCGGAGACCCAGTACTTC. Translation: CASSPPAAETQYF.

The chain has TRBV12-5 and TRBJ1-2; D might be TRBD1 (5 bases). From germline, CDR1 is LGHNT and CDR2 FRNRAP. Trimming stripped 3 bases from V and 6 bases from J, with 14 bases between. The CDR3 is 14 amino acids. CDR3 in amino acids: CASGLGAWGNGYTF. CDR3 nucleotides: TGTGCTAGTGGTTTAGGGGCCTGGGGTAATGGCTACACCTTC.

The chain carries TRBV7-8 and TRBJ1-5; D is perhaps TRBD1 (6 bases). Germline V CDR1 and CDR2: SGHVS, FQNEAQ. The V and J ends lost 5 bases and 2 bases respectively, with 16 bases between them. This CDR3 comprises 16 residues. The DNA of the CDR3 is TGTGCCAGCAGCCCCAGTCGGGGGCCTGGCAATCAGCCCCAGCATTTT. Translation gives CASSPSRGPGNQPQHF.

This CDR3 is CAWSSGNTIYF. The CDR3 coding sequence is TGTGCCTGGAGCTCTGGAAACACCATATATTTT. The V call is TRBV30, the J call TRBJ1-3; D ambiguous. Per germline, CDR1 GTSNPN and CDR2 SVGIG (reference sequence). The CDR3 is 11 residues long. V was pared by 3 bases and J by 0 bases, with 0 bases between.

The chain employs TRBV29-1 and TRBJ1-3; D remains ambiguous. In germline, CDR1 is SQVTM, CDR2 ANQGSEA. The CDR3 totals 13 residues. Trimming cost V 3 bases and J 0 bases, with 6 bases left between them. CDR3 bases: TGCAGCGTTGATGTGCGCTCTGGAAACACCATATATTTT. Residues: CSVDVRSGNTIYF.

The chain links TRBV2 to TRBJ1-5, with D possibly matching TRBD1 (5 bases). This CDR3 has 14 amino acids. Deletions cut 3 bases from V and 2 bases from J, with 8 bases between. Germline lookup yields CDR1 SNHLY and CDR2 FYNNEI. The CDR3 loop is CASSDRVGNQPQHF. CDR3 nucleotide sequence: TGTGCCAGCAGTGACAGGGTCGGCAATCAGCCCCAGCATTTT.

V usage is TRBV5-8 and J usage is TRBJ2-1, with D perhaps matching TRBD1 (5 bases). The germline V gene has CDR1 SGHTS and CDR2 YDEGEE. V shed 4 bases and J shed 7 bases, with 15 bases lying between them. There are 14 residues in the CDR3. DNA of the CDR3: TGTGCCAGCAGCACAGGCCTTGTTACTAATGAGCAGTTCTTC. Translated, it gives CASSTGLVTNEQFF.

By sample fraction, this clone is medium-sized. CDR3 nucleotide sequence: TGTGCCAGTAGTATAGGCACCCCTCAGCCCCAGCATTTT. This translates into CASSIGTPQPQHF. The chain has TRBV19 and TRBJ1-5, with D hard to call. The germline gives CDR1 LNHDA, CDR2 SQIVND (reference sequence). The CDR3 covers 13 residues. V lost 1 base and J 6 bases, leaving 7 bases between the germline ends.

The rearrangement links TRBV6-5 to TRBJ2-1; 8 nucleotides align to TRBD2. Germline V gene sequence: CDR1 MNHEY, CDR2 SVGAGI. J was trimmed by 4 bases and V by 6 bases; bases with no gene match: 8. This CDR3 has 15 residues. The CDR3 protein is CASSTLAEIYNEQFF. For the CDR3, the DNA is TGTGCCAGCAGCACACTAGCGGAGATTTACAATGAGCAGTTCTTC.

This rearrangement joins TRBV4-2 to TRBJ2-5, with 14 bases identical to TRBD2. The CDR3 is 16 residues long. Germline assignment: CDR1 LGHNA and CDR2 YNFKEQ. Germline trimming cut 0 bases from V and 5 bases from J; bases unmatched to any gene: 2. Here the CDR3 reads CASSQETSGRGETQYF. CDR3 nucleotide sequence: TGTGCCAGCAGCCAAGAGACTAGCGGGAGGGGGGAGACCCAGTACTTC.

This rearrangement joins TRBV18 to TRBJ1-1; no reliable D call. Trimming cost V 3 bases and J 5 bases, with 10 bases left between them. The CDR3 spans 13 residues. CDR1 is KGHSH and CDR2 is LQKENI in the germline V gene. CDR3 residues: CASSPPENTEAFF. Written as DNA, the CDR3 is TGTGCCAGCTCACCGCCGGAGAATACTGAAGCTTTCTTT.

CDR3 region: CASKAGGSTQYF. In DNA form, the CDR3 reads TGTGCCAGCAAGGCCGGAGGGAGTACGCAGTATTTT. The rearrangement links TRBV2 to TRBJ2-3; tentative D call: TRBD2 (6 bases). The CDR3 is made up of 12 amino acids. Germline loops: CDR1 SNHLY, CDR2 FYNNEI. Trimming shortened V by 7 bases and J by 8 bases, and 13 bases separated the two germline ends.

The chain has TRBV6-1 and TRBJ2-5; TRBD2 matches at 8 bases. V gave up 9 bases and J gave up 4 bases; unmatched junction bases: 13. This CDR3 is 15 amino acids long. Germline loops: CDR1 MNHNS, CDR2 SASEGT. The CDR3 DNA sequence: TGTGCCAGTGCGCCGCGGGGGGTCCTCGTAGAGACCCAGTACTTC. Protein product: CASAPRGVLVETQYF.

V usage is TRBV9 and J usage is TRBJ2-3, with 7 bases matching TRBD2. There are 15 residues in the CDR3. Germline lookup yields CDR1 SGDLS and CDR2 YYNGEE. Trimming cost V 5 bases and J 0 bases; bases outside gene matches: 6. CDR3 in DNA: TGTGCCAGCAGTGAGGGACTACCTAGCACAGATACGCAGTATTTT. It yields the protein CASSEGLPSTDTQYF. Combining the CDR3 with reference TRBV9 and TRBJ2-3 gives the whole variable domain DSGVTQTPKHLITATGQRVTLRCSPRSGDLSVYWYQQSLDQGLQFLIQYYNGEERAKGNILERFSAQQFPDLHSELNLSSLELGDSALYFCASSEGLPSTDTQYFGPGTRLTVL.

The chain recombines TRBV5-1 with TRBJ2-7; TRBD2 matches 15 bases. CDR3 length equals 15 residues. V lost 3 bases to trimming and J lost 3 bases; unmatched junction nucleotides: 1. Per germline, CDR1 SGHRS and CDR2 YFSETQ. The CDR3 DNA reads as TGCGCCAGCAGCTGGACTAGCGGGAGGGTCTACGAGCAGTACTTC. Translated, it gives CASSWTSGRVYEQYF.

The gene calls are TRBV7-9 and TRBJ1-2; TRBD1 matches at 7 bases. The CDR3 spans 12 residues. The junction had 4 bases not matched to a gene; V was cut back by 5 bases and J by 7 bases. Germline assignment: CDR1 SEHNR and CDR2 FQNEAQ (reference sequence). The CDR3 loop is CASSPGTVGYTF. The CDR3 DNA follows: TGTGCCAGCAGCCCCGGGACAGTTGGCTACACCTTC.

The chain couples TRBV6-5 to TRBJ1-2; D may be TRBD1 (6 bases). The V end lost 7 bases, the J end lost 2 bases, and 14 bases lay between the germline ends. From germline, CDR1 is MNHEY and CDR2 SVGAGI. There are 14 residues in the CDR3. The CDR3 DNA sequence: TGTGCCAGCAAAAGATCAGGGGCCAACTATGGCTACACCTTC. Residues: CASKRSGANYGYTF.

The V and J genes are TRBV19 and TRBJ1-2, with 11 bases aligning to TRBD1. Losses at the gene ends were 7 bases for V and 4 bases for J; bases not matched to a gene: 5. This CDR3 has 14 residues. Per the germline V gene, CDR1 is LNHDA and CDR2 is SQIVND (reference sequence). The CDR3 here is CASTDRGLPYGYTF. The CDR3 coding sequence is TGTGCCAGTACGGACAGGGGGCTGCCCTATGGCTACACCTTC.

The chain employs TRBV5-6 and TRBJ1-2, with TRBD1 matching over 8 bases. This CDR3 region has 15 residues. The ends lost 3 bases at V and 0 bases at J; junction bases unmatched: 4. The germline V gene encodes CDR1 SGHDT and CDR2 YYEEEE. The CDR3 is CASSWGQASNYGYTF. The CDR3, as DNA: TGTGCCAGCAGCTGGGGACAGGCTTCTAACTATGGCTACACCTTC.

The J gene is TRBJ1-1, the V gene TRBV6-1; D possibly corresponds to TRBD1 (5 bases). This CDR3 spans 12 amino acids. From germline, CDR1 is MNHNS and CDR2 SASEGT. Deletions cut 8 bases from V and 1 base from J, with 8 bases between. CDR3 loop: CASQTENTEAFF. The CDR3 nucleotides are TGTGCCAGCCAGACAGAGAACACTGAAGCTTTCTTT.

The chain joins TRBV4-1 to TRBJ2-2, with TRBD2 matching 12 bases. The trim removed 4 bases at V and 6 bases at J, leaving 6 bases unmatched. Germline values: CDR1 MGHRA, CDR2 YSYEKL. There are 16 residues in the CDR3. The CDR3 DNA reads as TGCGCCAGCAGCCTCCGACTAGCGGGAGACCCCGGGGAGCTGTTTTTT. It codes for CASSLRLAGDPGELFF.

The chain carries TRBV6-1 and TRBJ1-1; D is unclear. The CDR3 totals 13 residues. Trimming removed 3 bases at V and 5 bases at J, with 10 bases between. Germline CDR1 reads MNHNS; CDR2 reads SASEGT. CDR3 sequence: CASSETLGTEAFF. The DNA for the CDR3 is TGTGCCAGCAGTGAGACCTTGGGTACTGAAGCTTTCTTT.

This chain uses TRBV5-1 with TRBJ2-7; D may be TRBD1 or TRBD2 (5 bases each). V lost 4 bases, J lost 5 bases, and 16 bases lay in between. There are 14 residues in the CDR3. In germline, CDR1 is SGHRS, CDR2 YFSETQ. The CDR3 sequence is CASSPRDPPDEQYF. CDR3 in DNA: TGCGCCAGCAGCCCCCGGGACCCGCCCGACGAGCAGTACTTC. Together with reference TRBV5-1 and TRBJ2-7, the CDR3 gives the full variable domain: KAGVTQTPRYLIKTRGQQVTLSCSPISGHRSVSWYQQTPGQGLQFLFEYFSETQRNKGNFPGRFSGRQFSNSRSEMNVSTLELGDSALYLCASSPRDPPDEQYFGPGTRLTVT.

V is TRBV18 and J is TRBJ1-5; D remains ambiguous. Between the trimmed V and J ends, which lost 2 bases and 4 bases, there was a span of 15 bases. Germline V gene lookup returns CDR1 KGHSH and CDR2 LQKENI. This CDR3 contains 16 residues. CDR3 in DNA: TGTGCCAGCTCACCATCGGTCCGATCGGCTAATCAGCCCCAGCATTTT. This translates into CASSPSVRSANQPQHF.

The CDR3 bases are TGTGCCATCAGTGAGTGGGACAGCTACGAGCAGTACTTC. This translates into CAISEWDSYEQYF. The rearrangement joins TRBV10-3 to TRBJ2-7; the match to TRBD1 covers 7 bases. Per the germline V gene, CDR1 is ENHRY and CDR2 is SYGVKD. V shed 1 base and J 3 bases; nucleotides not matched to a gene: 0. The CDR3 runs to 13 residues.

This rearrangement joins TRBV7-2 to TRBJ2-5; either TRBD1 or TRBD2 may fit D (5 bases each). The CDR3 is 16 residues long. Germline V gene sequence: CDR1 SGHTA, CDR2 FQGNSA. The V and J ends lost 4 bases and 3 bases respectively, with 18 bases between them. In DNA form, the CDR3 reads TGTGCCAGCAGCTACAACCCGGGGCCCTCCAAAGAGACCCAGTACTTC. Translating gives CASSYNPGPSKETQYF.

This chain links TRBV7-3 with TRBJ2-1; 10 bases line up with TRBD2. The V gene end was trimmed by 4 bases and the J gene end by 2 bases; junction bases not matched to a gene: 5. Germline assignment: CDR1 SGHTA and CDR2 FQGTGA. This CDR3 is built from 16 residues. The CDR3 is CASSSLAGGAYNEQFF. The CDR3, as DNA: TGTGCCAGCAGCTCCTTAGCGGGAGGAGCCTACAATGAGCAGTTCTTC. The complete variable domain, with remaining parts taken from reference TRBV7-3 and TRBJ2-1, reads GAGVSQTPSNKVTEKGKYVELRCDPISGHTALYWYRQSLGQGPEFLIYFQGTGAADDSGLPNDRFFAVRPEGSVSTLKIQRTERGDSAVYLCASSSLAGGAYNEQFFGPGTRLTVL.

The chain has TRBV9 and TRBJ2-1; 7 bases agree with TRBD2. Trimming at V came to 4 bases and at J to 5 bases, leaving 12 bases not matched to a gene. CDR3 length: 16 amino acids. Germline CDR1 and CDR2: SGDLS and YYNGEE. The CDR3 coding sequence is TGTGCCAGCAGCTCTCAGGAGGCTAGCGGACACAATGAGCAGTTCTTC. Encoded protein: CASSSQEASGHNEQFF.

The V gene is TRBV10-3, the J gene TRBJ1-1; the match to TRBD1 covers 9 bases. Trimming removed 3 bases from V and 6 bases from J; junction bases left unmatched: 8. The CDR3 has 15 amino acids. Germline V gene lookup returns CDR1 ENHRY and CDR2 SYGVKD. CDR3: CAISDPDRGFAEAFF. The CDR3 nucleotides are TGTGCCATCAGTGACCCAGACAGGGGGTTCGCTGAAGCTTTCTTT.

V is TRBV9 and J is TRBJ1-2; no definite D call. The CDR3 totals 12 residues. The germline V gene has CDR1 SGDLS and CDR2 YYNGEE. With 3 bases removed from V and 7 bases from J, the gap between germline ends came to 10 bases. CDR3 sequence: CASSALQFGYTF. The CDR3 DNA sequence: TGTGCCAGCAGCGCCTTACAGTTTGGCTACACCTTC. Combining the CDR3 with reference TRBV9 and TRBJ1-2 gives the whole variable domain DSGVTQTPKHLITATGQRVTLRCSPRSGDLSVYWYQQSLDQGLQFLIQYYNGEERAKGNILERFSAQQFPDLHSELNLSSLELGDSALYFCASSALQFGYTFGSGTRLTVV.